These 12 T cell receptor beta chains originate from one sample sequenced in a study of shared clonotypes between healthy human individuals. Naive-designated CD8 cells lacked CD45RO, were positively enriched for CCR7, and omitted terminally differentiated effector memory CD45RA+ cells. Sequencing was performed with immunoSEQ multiplex PCR; in TCRdb, only in-frame clones are kept and a portion is missing. The table records 550,000 to 750,000 clones, about 91% of them present only once. Sequencing used naive CD8+ T cells sorted from blood. The origin of the receptors is a man under 40 in good health.

This sequence joins TRBV13 and TRBJ1-4, with D perhaps TRBD1 (6 bases). In germline, CDR1 is PRHDT, CDR2 FYEKMQ (reference sequence). This CDR3 has 18 residues. Trimming pared 5 bases from V and 3 bases from J, leaving 22 bases between. CDR3: CASSRGRHSGAPNEKLFF. The CDR3 DNA sequence: TGTGCCAGCAGCAGAGGGCGGCACTCGGGGGCCCCTAATGAAAAACTGTTTTTT.

The chain's CDR3 is CASTQMGASGELFF. In nucleotides, the CDR3 is TGTGCCAGCACCCAAATGGGGGCGTCCGGGGAGCTGTTTTTT. The chain carries TRBV7-6 and TRBJ2-2, with a possible D match to TRBD1 (6 bases). CDR1 is SGHVS, CDR2 FNYEAQ, per germline. The V and J ends lost 7 bases and 6 bases respectively, with 15 bases between them. The CDR3 covers 14 residues.

The chain carries TRBV6-5 and TRBJ1-1; D unclear. There are 16 residues in the CDR3. In germline, CDR1 is MNHEY, CDR2 SVGAGI. Trimming cost V 2 bases and J 0 bases, with 13 bases left between them. The CDR3 region is CASSYTRADMNTEAFF. CDR3 coding DNA: TGTGCCAGCAGTTACACTAGGGCAGACATGAACACTGAAGCTTTCTTT.

The chain couples TRBV28 to TRBJ1-5; D gene uncertain. Trimming stripped 4 bases from V and 11 bases from J, with 15 bases between. Germline CDR1 is MDHEN and CDR2 is SYDVKM. This CDR3 has 13 amino acids. CDR3 in amino acids: CASSSQPTSAQHF. The DNA for the CDR3 is TGTGCCAGCAGTTCACAACCCACCTCGGCCCAGCATTTT. The complete variable domain, with remaining parts taken from reference TRBV28 and TRBJ1-5, reads DVKVTQSSRYLVKRTGEKVFLECVQDMDHENMFWYRQDPGLGLRLIYFSYDVKMKEKGDIPEGYSVSREKKERFSLILESASTNQTSMYLCASSSQPTSAQHFGDGTRLSIL.

The chain joins TRBV19 to TRBJ2-5; a weak D match, TRBD2 (6 bases). Germline CDR1 is LNHDA and CDR2 is SQIVND (reference sequence). The V gene lost 3 bases and the J gene lost 5 bases, with 19 bases spanning the gap. This CDR3 has 16 residues. CDR3: CASSIKGLPSMETQYF. The CDR3, as DNA: TGTGCCAGTAGTATCAAGGGACTCCCATCAATGGAGACCCAGTACTTC.

V and J are TRBV28 and TRBJ2-1; D gene unclear. This CDR3 contains 14 residues. The V gene lost 8 bases and the J gene lost 9 bases, with 20 bases spanning the gap. CDR1 is MDHEN, CDR2 SYDVKM, per germline. The CDR3 nucleotides read TGTGCCAGCCGTAGTTGGTATAGTGGAACTGAGCAGTTCTTC. Its translation: CASRSWYSGTEQFF.

This clone was detected only once. The rearrangement joins TRBV7-9 to TRBJ1-4, with D perhaps TRBD1 (6 bases). CDR3 length: 16 residues. V gave up 1 base and J gave up 8 bases, with 17 bases separating them. Germline V gives CDR1 SEHNR, CDR2 FQNEAQ (reference sequence). The CDR3 reads CASSLVSWDNKEKLFF. CDR3 in DNA: TGTGCCAGCAGCTTAGTCTCCTGGGACAACAAAGAAAAACTGTTTTTT. Drawing the rest from reference TRBV7-9 and TRBJ1-4, the complete variable domain is DTGVSQNPRHKITKRGQNVTFRCDPISEHNRLYWYRQTLGQGPEFLTYFQNEAQLEKSRLLSDRFSAERPKGSFSTLEIQRTEQGDSAMYLCASSLVSWDNKEKLFFGSGTQLSVL.

The J gene is TRBJ2-5, the V gene TRBV11-2; the match to TRBD2 covers 10 bases. The CDR3 has 16 residues. V shed 1 base and J 5 bases; nucleotides not matched to a gene: 7. From germline, CDR1 is SGHAT and CDR2 FQNNGV. The CDR3 protein is CASSLGRAGGSETQYF. As DNA, the CDR3 is TGTGCCAGCAGCTTAGGAAGAGCGGGAGGGTCGGAGACCCAGTACTTC. The entire variable domain, with the rest obtained from reference TRBV11-2 and TRBJ2-5, is as follows: EAGVAQSPRYKIIEKRQSVAFWCNPISGHATLYWYQQILGQGPKLLIQFQNNGVVDDSQLPKDRFSAERLKGVDSTLKIQPAKLEDSAVYLCASSLGRAGGSETQYFGPGTRLLVL.

The genes are TRBV29-1 and TRBJ1-2; weak D call: TRBD1 (5 bases). Trimming cost V 3 bases and J 4 bases, with 9 bases left between them. The CDR3 runs to 12 residues. Germline lookup yields CDR1 SQVTM and CDR2 ANQGSEA. CDR3 loop: CSVDREGYGYTF. In DNA, the CDR3 is TGCAGCGTTGACAGGGAGGGCTATGGCTACACCTTC.

The rearrangement uses TRBV5-1 and TRBJ2-1; D remains ambiguous. The CDR3 sequence is 12 residues long. Germline V gene sequence: CDR1 SGHRS, CDR2 YFSETQ. Trimming stripped 7 bases from V and 5 bases from J, with 10 bases between. CDR3 loop: CASGRPNNEQFF. The CDR3 DNA is TGCGCCAGCGGTCGACCAAACAATGAGCAGTTCTTC.

The chain uses TRBV7-9 and TRBJ2-1; D tentatively fits TRBD1 or TRBD2 (6 bases each). The CDR3 loop spans 14 amino acids. In germline, CDR1 is SEHNR, CDR2 FQNEAQ (reference sequence). V gave up 4 bases and J gave up 8 bases, with 15 bases separating them. The CDR3 region has the DNA TGTGCCAGCAGCTATAGCGGAGGGGGTGATGAGCAGTTCTTC. It yields the protein CASSYSGGGDEQFF.

The rearrangement joins TRBV7-6 to TRBJ2-1; tentatively, D is TRBD1 (6 bases). CDR3 length: 16 amino acids. Trimming stripped 2 bases from V and 0 bases from J, with 11 bases between. Germline V gene lookup returns CDR1 SGHVS and CDR2 FNYEAQ. The CDR3 sequence: CASSLTTGTSYNEQFF. CDR3 bases: TGTGCCAGCAGCTTAACCACAGGGACCTCCTACAATGAGCAGTTCTTC.